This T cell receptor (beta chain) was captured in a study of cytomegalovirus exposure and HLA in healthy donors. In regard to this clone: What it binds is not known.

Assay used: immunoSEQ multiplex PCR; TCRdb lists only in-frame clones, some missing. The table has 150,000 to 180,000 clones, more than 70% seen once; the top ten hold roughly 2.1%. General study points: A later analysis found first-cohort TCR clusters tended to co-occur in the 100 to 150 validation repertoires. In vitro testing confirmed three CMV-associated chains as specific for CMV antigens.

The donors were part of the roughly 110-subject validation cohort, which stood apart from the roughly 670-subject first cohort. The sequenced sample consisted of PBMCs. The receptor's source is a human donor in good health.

The chain's CDR3 is CASSFPAGHRNEQFF. The DNA of the CDR3 is TGTGCCAGCAGCTTTCCGGCAGGTCATCGGAATGAGCAGTTCTTC. This rearrangement joins TRBV7-3 to TRBJ2-1; D unclear. V was trimmed by 3 bases and J by 7 bases, leaving 16 bases between them. Germline lookup yields CDR1 SGHTA and CDR2 FQGTGA. The CDR3 extends over 15 amino acids.